A selection of T cell receptor beta chains follows, all from one sample in a study of identical twins. One entry per CDR3 protein results from TCRdb running MiXCR on the 5' RACE reads. The sample has 700,000 or so distinct CDR3 sequences, 8.6% seen once. The data also belong to a second study, concerning yellow fever vaccine responses in identical twins.

Material for sequencing was PBMCs. The receptors stem from a woman under 30 in good health. CDR3s include the opening cysteine and the closing phenylalanine or tryptophan. A D gene is named only where the DNA matches it firmly. Clone size is given for some rows only: seen once, a few or many times, or a class if the clone is expanded.

CDR3 length,J gene,clone size,D gene,V gene,CDR3 protein,CDR3 DNA
15,TRBJ2-5,.,.,TRBV25-1,CASSEGNRQQETQYF,TGTGCCAGCAGTGAAGGGAATAGGCAACAAGAGACCCAGTACTTC
13,TRBJ2-2,.,.,TRBV14,CASSQARPGELFF,TGTGCCAGCAGCCAAGCACGTCCCGGGGAGCTGTTTTTT
16,TRBJ2-1,few,.,TRBV4-3,CASSQDAGPSYNEQFF,TGCGCCAGCAGCCAAGATGCCGGGCCTTCCTACAATGAGCAGTTCTTC
15,TRBJ2-3,few,.,TRBV5-1,CASSLDPGDEDTQYF,TGCGCCAGCAGCTTGGACCCAGGAGATGAAGATACGCAGTATTTT
14,TRBJ2-7,many,.,TRBV15,CATSRETGTYEQYF,TGTGCCACCAGCAGAGAGACAGGTACCTACGAGCAGTACTTC
13,TRBJ2-7,many,TRBD2,TRBV7-8,CASSLGLAREQYF,TGTGCCAGCAGCTTAGGACTAGCGAGAGAGCAGTACTTC
15,TRBJ2-3,.,.,TRBV7-3,CASSRALGRPDTQYF,TGTGCCAGCAGCCGCGCACTGGGACGGCCAGATACGCAGTATTTT
14,TRBJ2-7,few,TRBD1,TRBV29-1,CSVSVRDRDSEQYF,TGCAGCGTTTCCGTCCGGGACAGGGATTCCGAGCAGTACTTC
13,TRBJ2-7,many,TRBD2,TRBV20-1,CSAWTSGTYEQYF,TGCAGTGCTTGGACTAGCGGAACCTACGAGCAGTACTTC
13,TRBJ2-7,few,.,TRBV28,CASSTSSFYEQYF,TGTGCCAGCAGTACTAGCAGCTTTTACGAGCAGTACTTC
16,TRBJ2-7,few,.,TRBV6-2/TRBV6-3,CASSYITGGPNYEQYF,TGTGCCAGCAGTTACATCACCGGGGGGCCGAACTACGAGCAGTACTTC
13,TRBJ2-5,few,.,TRBV5-1,CASSNRDLETQYF,TGCGCCAGCAGCAACCGGGACTTAGAGACCCAGTACTTC
13,TRBJ2-3,many,.,TRBV10-3,CAIRQGREDTQYF,TGTGCCATCAGACAGGGTAGGGAAGATACGCAGTATTTT
17,TRBJ2-5,few,TRBD2,TRBV5-8,CASSPGTSARGQETQYF,TGTGCCAGCAGCCCCGGGACTAGCGCCCGGGGACAAGAGACCCAGTACTTC
14,TRBJ1-2,.,TRBD1,TRBV12-3/TRBV12-4,CASSFSLDRSGYTF,TGTGCCAGCAGTTTCTCCCTGGACAGGTCTGGCTACACCTTC